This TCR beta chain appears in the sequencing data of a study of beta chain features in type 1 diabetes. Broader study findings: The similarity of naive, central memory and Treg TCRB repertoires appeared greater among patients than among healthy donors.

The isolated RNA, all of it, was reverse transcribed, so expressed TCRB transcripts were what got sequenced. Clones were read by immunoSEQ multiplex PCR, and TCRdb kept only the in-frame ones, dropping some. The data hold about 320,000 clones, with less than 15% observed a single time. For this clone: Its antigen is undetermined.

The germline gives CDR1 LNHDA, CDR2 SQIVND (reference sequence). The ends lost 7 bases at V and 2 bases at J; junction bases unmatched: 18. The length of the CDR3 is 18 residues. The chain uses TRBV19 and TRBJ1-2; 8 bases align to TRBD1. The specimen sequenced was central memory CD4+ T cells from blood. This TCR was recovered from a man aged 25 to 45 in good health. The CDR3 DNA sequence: TGTGCCAGTACCGATATTAGGGGGACAGGCCCCCTAAACTATGGCTACACCTTC. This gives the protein CASTDIRGTGPLNYGYTF.